The next 8 T cell receptor beta chains were all read from a single sample in a study of response to subunit inactivated influenza vaccine. TCRdb re-derived calls from the RT-PCR reads in MiXCR, one entry per CDR3 protein. Of about 650,000 distinct CDR3 sequences detected, around a sixth appear once; the ten largest clones hold more than 9%. Source: PBMCs from blood, taken 12 days after vaccination. These receptors originate from a man between 45 and 60 years old who received an inactivated influenza vaccine.

This clonotype was seen a few times. The gene calls are TRBV7-9 and TRBJ2-3, with D tentatively TRBD2 (6 bases). The V and J ends lost 5 bases and 1 base respectively, with 16 bases between them. Looked up from germline, CDR1 is SEHNR and CDR2 is FQNEAQ (reference sequence). The CDR3 spans 16 residues. The CDR3 bases are TGTGCCAGCAGCCTCCCGGGACTCCCAGGCACAGATACGCAGTATTTT. Its protein is CASSLPGLPGTDTQYF.

The sample holds a few counts of this clonotype. The chain combines TRBV7-2 with TRBJ2-7; the match to TRBD1 covers 8 bases. The CDR3 spans 15 residues. CDR1 SGHTA and CDR2 FQGNSA come from the germline V gene. With V trimmed by 1 base and J by 3 bases, 5 bases remained unmatched. This CDR3 is CASSLEGQAYYEQYF. The CDR3 bases are TGTGCCAGCAGCTTAGAGGGACAGGCGTACTACGAGCAGTACTTC.

The chain carries TRBV11-1 and TRBJ2-7; D may correspond to TRBD1 or TRBD2 (6 bases each). Germline V gene lookup returns CDR1 SGHAT and CDR2 FQDESV (reference sequence). This CDR3 spans 15 amino acids. The ends were cut back, 4 bases at V and 2 bases at J, with 15 bases in the middle. CDR3 protein: CASSSRDTGAYEQYF. The CDR3 DNA sequence: TGTGCCAGCAGCTCCCGGGACACGGGAGCCTACGAGCAGTACTTC.

This clonotype has only a few counts. V usage is TRBV28 and J usage is TRBJ2-3; D unclear. Trimming stripped 2 bases from V and 5 bases from J, with 14 bases between. The CDR3 totals 15 residues. CDR1 is MDHEN and CDR2 is SYDVKM in the germline V gene. The CDR3 sequence is CASSLRQIPRDTQYF. CDR3 bases: TGTGCCAGCAGTTTAAGGCAGATCCCTCGAGATACGCAGTATTTT.

The chain employs TRBV10-3 and TRBJ2-7, with a possible D match to TRBD1 (7 bases). V lost 0 bases and J lost 4, with 10 bases in between. The CDR3 sequence is 14 residues long. The germline CDR1 and CDR2 sequences are ENHRY and SYGVKD. CDR3 sequence: CAISESSGGYEQYF. The CDR3 bases are TGTGCCATCAGTGAGTCTTCAGGGGGGTACGAGCAGTACTTC.

CDR3 DNA sequence: TGTGCCAGCAGCCTACAGGGGGCGAGCTCCTACGAGCAGTACTTC. It translates to CASSLQGASSYEQYF. The gene calls are TRBV7-2 and TRBJ2-7; 9 bases line up with TRBD1. CDR1 is SGHTA and CDR2 is FQGNSA in the germline V gene. This CDR3 is built from 15 residues. The J segment lost 0 bases and the V segment lost 5 bases, leaving 5 bases of the junction unmatched.

This clonotype was counted a few times. The CDR3 loop reads CASSSPRRSYEQYF. In DNA form, the CDR3 reads TGTGCCAGCAGTTCCCCACGGAGATCCTACGAGCAGTACTTC. The chain links TRBV12-3 or TRBV12-4 to TRBJ2-7; no reliable D call. CDR3 length: 14 amino acids. V lost 4 bases to trimming and J lost 1 base, with 11 bases between them.

J is TRBJ2-1 and V is TRBV29-1, with 10 positions matching TRBD2. V shed 4 bases, J shed 6 bases, and the junction held 3 bases outside the gene matches. CDR3 length: 13 residues. Per germline, CDR1 SQVTM and CDR2 ANQGSEA. CDR3 coding DNA: TGCAGCGTTGCGAGCGGGAGGGCCAATGAGCAGTTCTTC. It encodes CSVASGRANEQFF.